A selection of T cell receptor beta chains follows, all from one sample in a study of cytomegalovirus exposure and HLA in healthy donors. Sequencing used immunoSEQ multiplex PCR; TCRdb keeps in-frame clones, though not all of them. The sample holds 100,000 to 150,000 clones. Source material: PBMCs. Source of these receptors: a young man in good health and CMV-seronegative. The CDR3 runs from the conserved cysteine through the conserved F or W.

cdr3_length | v_call | cdr3_aa
14 | TRBV6-5 | CASSWTGANNEQFF
15 | TRBV19 | CASSISGGYNQPQHF
14 | TRBV15 | CATSRPLRGDEQYF
14 | TRBV6-1 | CATAEQSMNTEAFF
16 | TRBV9 | CASSVDGGSSYNEQFF
13 | TRBV5-4 | CASSNDRVATQYF
12 | TRBV6-4 | CASSSSTGIQYF
16 | TRBV16 | CASSQRAQGRNTEAFF
14 | TRBV9 | CASSPQGRNTEAFF
16 | TRBV6-6 | CASSYSVGGSGQPQHF
15 | TRBV9 | CASSAGTGWVGTQYF
13 | TRBV28 | CASSYSMNTEAFF
12 | TRBV30 | CAWSVRRETQYF
15 | TRBV18 | CASSPPSQGAYEQYF
13 | TRBV27 | CASSPWTGDEQFF
15 | TRBV6-1 | CASRSGTAGGNTIYF
15 | TRBV7-2 | CASTPWQGANEKLFF
14 | TRBV6-1 | CASSEQGGITEAFF
17 | TRBV19 | CASSPRLAGGLGDEQFF
14 | TRBV2 | CASSEATGTGELFF
14 | TRBV5-8 | CASNPSGRTDTQYF
12 | TRBV6-6 | CASSSRRDEQFF
17 | TRBV2 | CASSERVAGGSKVEQYF
15 | TRBV19 | CASQQMDSSGNTIYF
17 | TRBV4-3 | CASSPSLDRANTGELFF
14 | TRBV5-6 | CASSMTGGTGELFF
16 | TRBV27 | CASSLLQGRGIYEQYF